The clone carrying this T cell receptor beta chain was seen many times. What it recognizes is unknown. The germline V gene has CDR1 GTSNPN and CDR2 SVGIG (reference sequence). The CDR3 runs to 13 residues. After removal of 4 bases from V and 3 bases from J, the junction contained 6 bases not matched to a gene. This sample was included in a study of T cells in Graves' hyperthyroidism and ophthalmopathy. Study findings and constraints: Peripheral blood also featured most of the thyroid clonotypes expanded above 0.001.

Newly diagnosed patients aged 18 to 65 had hyperthyroidism of under 2 months' duration. What was amplified from RNA transcripts were TCR beta CDR3 regions. The HTBI set primed first-round TCR CDR3 RT-PCR. TCRdb independently ran MiXCR on the multiplex PCR reads; one entry per CDR3 protein. Of a few hundred thousand distinct CDR3 sequences listed, around 13% are singletons. The sequenced sample consisted of blood. The genes are TRBV30 and TRBJ2-7; 7 positions match TRBD2. The origin of this receptor is a woman in her thirties with Graves' hyperthyroidism that later progressed to Graves' ophthalmopathy. The CDR3 DNA reads as TGTGCCTGGATGCGGCGGGGGATCTACGAGCAGTACTTC. This translates into CAWMRRGIYEQYF.